The TCR beta chain under discussion was sequenced for a study of CD8+ T cells in alopecia areata. Study as a whole: Treatment of the treated patients consisted of oral tofacitinib, 5 to 10 mg twice daily.

The study's findings and limits: Lesional scalp displayed greater clonality than normal scalp, most notably in alopecia totalis/universalis.

TCR sequencing used cDNA made by reverse transcription of extracted RNA. Assay: immunoSEQ multiplex PCR; the TCRdb copy retains only in-frame clones and omits some. The table shows about 6,900 clones, with approximately 68% occurring only once. This clone was seen once. Its target is not known. A junction boundary mismatches the germline segment, possibly from a read error. Treatment noted: oral pan-JAK inhibitor, 5-10 mg twice daily. Peripheral blood and lesional scalp punch biopsies came from alopecia areata patients. The sequencing here drew on skin, taken at week 4, from a patient treated with tofacitinib. This sequence originates from a human donor with alopecia areata.

This CDR3 is CASSQDWRELFF. The CDR3 DNA is TGTGCCAGCAGCCAAGATTGGCGGGAGTTGTTTTTT. V gene TRBV4-2 combines with J gene TRBJ2-2; 7 bases align to TRBD2. The germline CDR1 and CDR2 sequences are LGHNA and YNFKEQ. CDR3 size: 12 residues.